A selection of T cell receptor beta chains follows, all from one sample in a study of T cells after yellow fever vaccination. TCRdb redid the calling of the 5' RACE reads with MiXCR, one entry per CDR3 protein. The table lists 250,000 to 400,000 distinct CDR3 sequences, over 4% of them singletons. Sequenced here: PBMCs, sampled 5 days after the yellow fever booster vaccination. Source of these receptors: a man aged 18 to 30 who received the YFV17D yellow fever vaccine. CDR3s include the opening cysteine and the closing phenylalanine or tryptophan. Each record gives: D gene, clone size, J gene, V gene, CDR3 protein, CDR3 DNA. The D gene is left open where the match is weak. A clone size is listed for some rows: how often the clone was seen (once, few, many), or a class if it is expanded.

-	few	TRBJ1-4	TRBV5-5	CASSLNGEKLFF	TGTGCCAGCAGCTTAAATGGAGAAAAACTGTTTTTT
-	few	TRBJ2-7	TRBV21-1	CASSKSPTGVSHEQYF	TGTGCCAGCAGCAAATCACCGACAGGGGTTTCCCACGAGCAGTACTTC
TRBD1	few	TRBJ1-1	TRBV12-3/TRBV12-4	CASSGPGQGNTEAFF	TGTGCCAGCAGTGGACCGGGACAGGGGAACACTGAAGCTTTCTTT
-	many	TRBJ2-3	TRBV4-1	CASSQEKVKDTQYF	TGCGCCAGCAGCCAAGAAAAGGTCAAAGATACGCAGTATTTT
-	-	TRBJ2-3	TRBV20-1	CSAKTTGALGADTQYF	TGCAGTGCTAAGACGACGGGAGCCCTGGGGGCAGATACGCAGTATTTT
-	-	TRBJ2-3	TRBV10-3	CAIGRTTSTDTQYF	TGTGCCATCGGAAGGACTACTAGCACAGATACGCAGTATTTT
-	-	TRBJ2-3	TRBV20-1	CSATPLNSGTDTQYF	TGCAGTGCGACCCCGCTGAACTCGGGTACAGATACGCAGTATTTT
-	many	TRBJ1-1	TRBV18	CASSTGQYTEAFF	TGTGCCAGCTCAACTGGACAGTACACTGAAGCTTTCTTT
-	-	TRBJ2-2	TRBV5-1	CASSLDRPGELFF	TGCGCCAGCAGCTTGGACCGGCCCGGGGAGCTGTTTTTT
-	many	TRBJ2-3	TRBV20-1	CSANPSLRRSTDTQYF	TGCAGTGCTAACCCCTCTCTGCGCCGAAGCACAGATACGCAGTATTTT
TRBD1	many	TRBJ2-2	TRBV7-9	CASSFDRVNTGELFF	TGTGCCAGCAGCTTTGACAGGGTGAACACCGGGGAGCTGTTTTTT
TRBD2	many	TRBJ2-1	TRBV20-1	CSAWTSGGASYNEQFF	TGCAGTGCTTGGACTAGCGGGGGGGCCTCCTACAATGAGCAGTTCTTC
-	few	TRBJ2-3	TRBV20-1	CSATGGGLSTDTQYF	TGCAGTGCCACCGGGGGCGGATTATCCACAGATACGCAGTATTTT
TRBD2	-	TRBJ2-7	TRBV11-2	CASSTQAGGSYEQYF	TGTGCCAGCAGCACCCAAGCGGGGGGATCTTACGAGCAGTACTTC
TRBD2	many	TRBJ2-5	TRBV5-1	CASSLSGAKETQYF	TGCGCCAGCAGCTTGAGCGGGGCCAAAGAGACCCAGTACTTC
TRBD1	few	TRBJ1-1	TRBV7-9	CASGGGTGGNRGGSNTEAFF	TGTGCCAGCGGAGGCGGGACAGGCGGCAATCGCGGGGGCTCGAACACTGAAGCTTTCTTT
TRBD1	few	TRBJ1-6	TRBV6-5	CASSTDRDRGLPLHF	TGTGCCAGCAGTACCGACCGGGACAGGGGATTACCCCTCCACTTT
-	-	TRBJ1-1	TRBV20-1	CSAREGSLNTEAFF	TGCAGTGCTAGAGAAGGTTCCCTGAACACTGAAGCTTTCTTT
-	many	TRBJ2-2	TRBV5-6	CASSPRGGELFF	TGTGCCAGCAGCCCTCGGGGCGGGGAGCTGTTTTTT
-	few	TRBJ2-1	TRBV6-4	CASSPTGGQTRGEQFF	TGTGCCAGCAGTCCGACGGGGGGCCAGACGCGGGGTGAGCAGTTCTTC
-	many	TRBJ2-5	TRBV29-1	CSVEFPGGGETQYF	TGCAGCGTTGAGTTTCCCGGGGGCGGGGAGACCCAGTACTTC
TRBD2	many	TRBJ2-3	TRBV4-3	CASSPRPSGSTDTQYF	TGCGCCAGCAGCCCCCGACCTAGCGGGAGCACAGATACGCAGTATTTT
-	-	TRBJ1-5	TRBV20-1	CSGGRNNQPQHF	TGCAGTGGGGGGCGGAACAATCAGCCCCAGCATTTT
-	-	TRBJ1-4	TRBV10-3	CAISDRDEKLFF	TGTGCCATCAGTGATAGGGACGAAAAACTGTTTTTT
-	few	TRBJ1-1	TRBV4-3	CASSRLRSTEAFF	TGCGCCAGCAGCCGGCTTAGGAGTACTGAAGCTTTCTTT
-	-	TRBJ2-4	TRBV20-1	CSARAAVERDIQYF	TGCAGTGCTAGAGCTGCTGTGGAGCGTGACATTCAGTACTTC
TRBD2	-	TRBJ2-1	TRBV5-1	CASCIRGETNNEQFF	TGCGCCAGCTGCATTCGGGGGGAAACTAACAATGAGCAGTTCTTC
-	many	TRBJ1-1	TRBV4-3	CASSQSPMGEAFF	TGCGCCAGCAGCCAAAGTCCGATGGGGGAAGCTTTCTTT
-	few	TRBJ2-1	TRBV7-9	CASSLVLVSNEQFF	TGTGCCAGCAGCTTAGTACTAGTGAGTAATGAGCAGTTCTTC
TRBD1	-	TRBJ1-1	TRBV7-9	CASSPVQGEATEAFF	TGTGCCAGCAGCCCTGTACAGGGGGAGGCCACTGAAGCTTTCTTT
-	few	TRBJ1-2	TRBV6-6	CASSPPAELYGYTF	TGTGCCAGCAGTCCCCCCGCCGAGCTTTATGGCTACACCTTC
-	few	TRBJ2-7	TRBV6-2/TRBV6-3	CASSTSISPIYEQYF	TGTGCCAGCTCCACTTCGATCTCTCCGATCTACGAGCAGTACTTC
-	-	TRBJ2-5	TRBV28	CASKGAGVGMETQYF	TGTGCCAGCAAGGGGGCGGGGGTCGGTATGGAGACCCAGTACTTC
TRBD1	many	TRBJ1-4	TRBV18	CASSPKGQGQGEKLFF	TGTGCCAGCTCACCAAAAGGACAGGGCCAAGGCGAAAAACTGTTTTTT
-	-	TRBJ2-2	TRBV6-5	CASSSRAPGRHTGELFF	TGTGCCAGCAGTTCCCGTGCCCCGGGGCGACACACCGGGGAGCTGTTTTTT
TRBD1	few	TRBJ2-7	TRBV10-2	CASSALDRVYEQYF	TGCGCCAGCAGTGCGCTGGACAGGGTCTACGAGCAGTACTTC
-	-	TRBJ2-4	TRBV5-1	CASSGGWNIQYF	TGCGCCAGCAGCGGGGGCTGGAACATTCAGTACTTC
-	-	TRBJ2-1	TRBV11-2	CASSLDVAQTNEQFF	TGTGCCAGCAGCTTAGATGTGGCCCAGACCAACGAGCAGTTCTTC
-	many	TRBJ1-5	TRBV4-1	CASSQEGAGSQHF	TGCGCCAGCAGCCAAGAAGGGGCAGGGAGCCAGCATTTT
-	-	TRBJ1-4	TRBV27	CASSSLFRMNEKLFF	TGTGCCAGCAGTTCGCTCTTCCGGATGAATGAAAAACTGTTTTTT
-	-	TRBJ2-1	TRBV7-9	CASSLAAGRNEQFF	TGTGCCAGCAGCTTAGCGGCCGGTAGGAATGAGCAGTTCTTC
-	many	TRBJ1-1	TRBV7-2	CASSLVAGLGYTETFF	TGTGCCAGCAGCTTAGTGGCAGGATTGGGCTACACTGAAACTTTCTTT
-	few	TRBJ1-1	TRBV9	CASSVGITRGDGRRTEAFF	TGTGCCAGCAGCGTCGGGATAACCCGAGGGGACGGCAGACGCACTGAAGCTTTCTTT
-	-	TRBJ2-2	TRBV2	CASTVGTKPTGELFF	TGTGCCAGCACGGTTGGGACAAAACCCACCGGGGAGCTGTTTTTT
TRBD1	-	TRBJ1-6	TRBV12-3/TRBV12-4	CASREDRGGKSPLHF	TGTGCCAGCAGAGAGGACAGGGGAGGGAAATCACCCCTCCACTTT
TRBD2	many	TRBJ2-5	TRBV5-5	CASSLGALAGETQYF	TGTGCCAGCAGCTTGGGCGCTCTAGCGGGAGAGACCCAGTACTTC
TRBD1	-	TRBJ1-3	TRBV2	CASRRQGVGNTIYF	TGTGCCAGCCGACGACAGGGGGTAGGAAACACCATATATTTT
TRBD2	few	TRBJ2-5	TRBV20-1	CSAPRQRGGYQETQYF	TGCAGTGCTCCGAGGCAGCGGGGGGGATACCAAGAGACCCAGTACTTC